The present T cell receptor (beta chain) was sequenced within a study of T cells in Graves' hyperthyroidism and ophthalmopathy. Findings and caveats of the study: Blood samples included most of the expanded thyroid clonotypes exceeding 0.001.

V was pared by 7 bases and J by 8 bases, with 6 bases between. The CDR3 spans 11 residues. Germline V lookup: CDR1 MDHEN, CDR2 SYDVKM. Only a few counts were recorded for this clonotype. Its antigen is still unknown. Investigators excluded patients with uncontrolled infection, other autoimmune disease, pregnancy or lactation. On the basis of clinical symptoms, serum thyroxine and TRAb, thyroid ultrasound and orbital computed tomography, diagnoses were made. The TCR beta CDR3 regions underwent amplification using RNA transcripts as the source. HTBI primers were used for first-round RT-PCR of the TCR CDR3. TCRdb passed the multiplex PCR reads through MiXCR, listing each CDR3 protein once. The sample has about 350,000 distinct CDR3 sequences, over 11% seen once.

This TCR came from a woman aged 30 to 39 with Graves' hyperthyroidism. V gene TRBV28 combines with J gene TRBJ1-6; D unclear. The sample comprised blood. CDR3 sequence reads: CASKRDSPLHF. The CDR3 DNA reads as TGTGCCAGCAAGCGAGATTCACCCCTCCACTTT.